The rows below give T cell receptor beta chains drawn from one sample of a study of blood T cell repertoires in COVID-19. Assay used: immunoSEQ multiplex PCR; TCRdb lists only in-frame clones, some missing. Here the sample spans 350,000 or so clones, less than 90% being singletons. Sample: PBMCs or T cells enriched from blood (not recorded which). Receptors were obtained from a woman in her thirties who had recovered from COVID-19. Each CDR3 is given with its conserved first and last residue. D genes are given only for firm matches. Rows give clone size only sometimes, using once, few, many, or a class for an expanded clone.

cdr3_length clone_size j_call v_call d_call cdr3_aa cdr3_nt
16 . TRBJ2-7 TRBV11-2 . CASSRLGQGASYEQYF TGTGCCAGCAGCCGACTGGGTCAAGGGGCCTCCTACGAGCAGTACTTC
15 . TRBJ2-2 TRBV18 . CASSPESTNTGELFF TGTGCCAGCTCACCAGAATCTACGAACACCGGGGAGCTGTTTTTT
17 . TRBJ1-1 TRBV15 . CATSRLTGGGLNTEAFF TGTGCCACCAGCAGATTAACGGGTGGCGGTCTGAACACTGAAGCTTTCTTT
13 . TRBJ2-1 TRBV5-4 TRBD1 CASSFETGDEQFF TGTGCCAGCAGCTTTGAAACAGGGGATGAGCAGTTCTTC
13 . TRBJ1-1 TRBV6-6 . CASILDGSREAFF TGTGCCAGCATACTAGACGGATCCCGTGAAGCTTTCTTT
13 . TRBJ1-1 TRBV28 . CASRPNQGTEAFF TGTGCCAGCAGACCCAACCAGGGAACTGAAGCTTTCTTT
14 . TRBJ1-6 TRBV5-1 TRBD1 CASGGQLDNSPLHF TGCGCCAGCGGGGGACAGCTCGATAATTCACCCCTCCACTTT
13 . TRBJ1-3 TRBV27 . CASSGDRGNTIYF TGTGCCAGCAGTGGAGACAGGGGAAACACCATATATTTT
14 . TRBJ2-7 TRBV13 . CASSSTGKPYEQYF TGTGCCAGCAGCTCCACAGGGAAACCCTACGAGCAGTACTTC
14 few TRBJ2-3 TRBV11-2 . CASSLAPVTDTQYF TGTGCCAGCAGCTTAGCCCCGGTCACAGATACGCAGTATTTT
15 . TRBJ1-2 TRBV19 TRBD1 CASSMSWDSNYGYTF TGTGCCAGTAGTATGTCTTGGGACAGTAACTATGGCTACACCTTC
14 . TRBJ2-7 TRBV28 . CASSKQEGFGEQYF TGTGCCAGCAGTAAGCAGGAGGGGTTCGGCGAGCAGTACTTC
14 . TRBJ1-5 TRBV30 . CAWSVQNSNQPQHF TGTGCCTGGAGTGTACAGAATAGCAATCAGCCCCAGCATTTT
12 few TRBJ2-7 TRBV7-9 . CASSRGSYEQYF TGTGCCAGCAGCCGGGGGAGCTACGAGCAGTACTTC
12 once TRBJ1-2 TRBV6-1 . CASSEAGNGYTF TGTGCCAGCAGTGAGGCCGGGAATGGCTACACCTTC